The entry that follows covers one T cell receptor beta chain sequence. Its antigen is not known. This specimen comes from a study of T cell responses to AZD1222 COVID-19 vaccine. The CDR3 length is 12 residues. V was cut by 5 bases and J by 6 bases, with 10 bases left in between. The germline CDR1 and CDR2 sequences are SNHLY and FYNNEI. The method was immunoSEQ multiplex PCR; TCRdb's version includes in-frame clones alone and lacks a portion of them. The sample records about 140,000 clones, approximately 93% being singletons. Study observations and caveats: Reportedly, nearly half the spike-specific TCRs target unmutated variant regions. Donors skewed white British and female; clonal diversity was possibly underestimated.

The sample was peripheral blood, taken on day 0 of MenACWY control vaccination. This chain uses TRBV2 with TRBJ1-1; no firm D call. This TCR came from an adult in good health. CDR3 residues: CASSRPGAEAFF. The CDR3, as DNA: TGTGCCAGCAGTAGGCCGGGAGCTGAAGCTTTCTTT.